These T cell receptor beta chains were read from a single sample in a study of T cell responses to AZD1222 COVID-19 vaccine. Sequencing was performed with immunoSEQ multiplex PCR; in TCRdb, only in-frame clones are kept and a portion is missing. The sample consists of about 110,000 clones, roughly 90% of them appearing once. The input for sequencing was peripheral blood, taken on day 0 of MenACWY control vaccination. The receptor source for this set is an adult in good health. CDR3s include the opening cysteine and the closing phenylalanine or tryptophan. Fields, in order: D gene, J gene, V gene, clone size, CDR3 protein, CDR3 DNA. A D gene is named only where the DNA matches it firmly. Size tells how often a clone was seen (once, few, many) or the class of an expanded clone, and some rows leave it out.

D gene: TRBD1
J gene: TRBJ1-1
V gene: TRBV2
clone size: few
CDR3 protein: CASSGQGTNTEAFF
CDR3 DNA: TGTGCCAGCAGTGGACAGGGGACGAACACTGAAGCTTTCTTT

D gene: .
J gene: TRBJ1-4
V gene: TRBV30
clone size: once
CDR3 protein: CAWTVQTNEKLFF
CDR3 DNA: TGTGCCTGGACAGTTCAAACTAATGAAAAACTGTTTTTT

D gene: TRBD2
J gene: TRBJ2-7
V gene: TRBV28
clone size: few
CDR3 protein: CASTPGGYEQYF
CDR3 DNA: TGTGCCAGCACTCCGGGGGGCTACGAGCAGTACTTC

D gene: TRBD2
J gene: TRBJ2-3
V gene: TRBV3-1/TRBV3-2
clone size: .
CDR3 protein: CASSPPPGQGLAGAEKRTDTQYF
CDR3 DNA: TGTGCCAGCAGCCCCCCTCCGGGACAGGGACTAGCGGGGGCGGAAAAACGCACAGATACGCAGTATTTT

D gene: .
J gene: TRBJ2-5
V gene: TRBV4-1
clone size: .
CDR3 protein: CASSQDSRRGSETQYF
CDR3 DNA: TGCGCCAGCAGCCAAGATTCGCGTCGGGGGTCAGAGACCCAGTACTTC

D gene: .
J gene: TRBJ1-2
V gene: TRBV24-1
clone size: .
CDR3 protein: CATSDLRDGYTF
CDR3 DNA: TGTGCCACCAGTGATTTGAGGGATGGCTACACCTTC

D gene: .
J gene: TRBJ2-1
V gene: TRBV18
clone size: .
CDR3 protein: CASSPRESSSYNEQFF
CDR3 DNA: TGTGCCAGCTCACCACGTGAGTCCAGCTCCTACAATGAGCAGTTCTTC

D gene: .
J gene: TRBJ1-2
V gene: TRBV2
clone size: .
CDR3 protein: CASSALGHYGYTF
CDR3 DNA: TGTGCCAGCAGTGCCCTGGGTCACTATGGCTACACCTTC

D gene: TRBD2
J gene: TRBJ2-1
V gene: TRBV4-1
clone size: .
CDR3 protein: CASSSKADGGIQHEQFF
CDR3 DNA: TGCGCCAGCAGCTCAAAAGCGGACGGGGGGATACAGCATGAGCAGTTCTTC

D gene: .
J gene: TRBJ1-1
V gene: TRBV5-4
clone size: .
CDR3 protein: CASSLGGRTEAFF
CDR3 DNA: TGTGCCAGCAGCTTGGGGGGAAGGACTGAAGCTTTCTTT

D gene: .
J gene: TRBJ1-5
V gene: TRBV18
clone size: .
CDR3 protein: CASSPRGEGQPQHF
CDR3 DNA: TGTGCCAGCTCACCAAGGGGCGAAGGTCAGCCCCAGCATTTT

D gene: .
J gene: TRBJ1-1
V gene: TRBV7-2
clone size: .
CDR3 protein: CASSLGLGTNGEAFF
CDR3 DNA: TGTGCCAGCAGCTTAGGGTTAGGTACTAACGGGGAAGCTTTCTTT

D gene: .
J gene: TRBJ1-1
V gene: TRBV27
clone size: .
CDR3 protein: CASSRGEAFF
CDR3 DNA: TGTGCCAGCAGCAGGGGTGAAGCTTTCTTT

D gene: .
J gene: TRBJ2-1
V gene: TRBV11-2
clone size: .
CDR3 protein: CASSLLGSEQFF
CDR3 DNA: TGTGCCAGCAGCCTACTAGGTTCTGAGCAGTTCTTC

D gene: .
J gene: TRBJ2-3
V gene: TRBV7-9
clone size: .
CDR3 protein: CASSFVGAGDTQYF
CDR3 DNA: TGTGCCAGCAGCTTTGTCGGGGCGGGAGATACGCAGTATTTT

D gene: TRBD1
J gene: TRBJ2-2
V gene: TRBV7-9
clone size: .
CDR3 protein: CASSLAGQGLNTGELFF
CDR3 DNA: TGTGCCAGCAGCTTAGCGGGACAGGGGCTGAACACCGGGGAGCTGTTTTTT

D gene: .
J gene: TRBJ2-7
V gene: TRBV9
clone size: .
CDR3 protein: CASSPRAGSYEQYF
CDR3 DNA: TGTGCCAGCAGCCCTAGGGCAGGTTCCTACGAGCAGTACTTC

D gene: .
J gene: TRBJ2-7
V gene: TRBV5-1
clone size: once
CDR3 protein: CASSLELGAYEQYF
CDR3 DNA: TGCGCCAGCAGCTTGGAGCTCGGAGCCTACGAGCAGTACTTC

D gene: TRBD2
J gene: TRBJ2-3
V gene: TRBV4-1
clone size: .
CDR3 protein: CASSQDAAGAPTDTQYF
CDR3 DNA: TGCGCCAGCAGCCAAGATGCAGCGGGGGCCCCCACAGATACGCAGTATTTT

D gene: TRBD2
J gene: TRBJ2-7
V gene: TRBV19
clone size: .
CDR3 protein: CASSIGGEQYF
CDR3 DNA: TGTGCCAGTAGTATCGGGGGGGAGCAGTACTTC

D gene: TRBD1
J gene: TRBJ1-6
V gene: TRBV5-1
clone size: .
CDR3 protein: CASSPDREALHF
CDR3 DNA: TGCGCCAGCAGCCCCGACAGGGAGGCCCTCCACTTT

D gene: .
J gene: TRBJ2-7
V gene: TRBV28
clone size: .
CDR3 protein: CASSSRDSKTDF
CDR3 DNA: TGTGCCAGCAGTTCCAGGGACTCAAAAACGGACTTC

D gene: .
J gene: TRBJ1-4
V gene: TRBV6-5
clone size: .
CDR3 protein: CASSYSYRGEKLFF
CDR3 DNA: TGTGCCAGCAGTTACTCGTATCGGGGCGAAAAACTGTTTTTT

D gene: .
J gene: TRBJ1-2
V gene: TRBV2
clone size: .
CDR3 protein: CASRTGALNYGYTF
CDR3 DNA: TGTGCCAGCAGAACCGGGGCGCTTAACTATGGCTACACCTTC

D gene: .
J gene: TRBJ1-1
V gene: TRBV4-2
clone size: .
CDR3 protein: CASSQDLGAGEAFF
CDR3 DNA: TGTGCCAGCAGCCAAGATCTGGGGGCGGGTGAAGCTTTCTTT

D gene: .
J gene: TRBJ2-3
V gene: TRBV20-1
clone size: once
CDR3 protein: CSASTIQTDTQYF
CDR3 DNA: TGCAGTGCTAGTACCATTCAAACAGATACGCAGTATTTT

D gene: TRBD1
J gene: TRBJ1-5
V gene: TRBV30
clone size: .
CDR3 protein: CAWSSSRGTASNQPQHF
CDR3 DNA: TGTGCCTGGAGTTCATCCCGGGGGACAGCTAGCAATCAGCCCCAGCATTTT

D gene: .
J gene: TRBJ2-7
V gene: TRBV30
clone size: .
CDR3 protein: CAWRGSGYWYF
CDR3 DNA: TGTGCCTGGAGGGGTTCAGGGTACTGGTACTTC

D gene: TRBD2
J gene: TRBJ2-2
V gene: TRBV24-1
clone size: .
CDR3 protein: CATSDASGGDFAGELFF
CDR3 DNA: TGTGCCACCAGTGATGCTAGCGGGGGGGATTTCGCCGGGGAGCTGTTTTTT

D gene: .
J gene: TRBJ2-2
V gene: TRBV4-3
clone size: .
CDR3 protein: CASSLGTGGGWELFF
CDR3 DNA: TGCGCCAGCAGCCTCGGGACAGGCGGGGGTTGGGAGCTGTTTTTT

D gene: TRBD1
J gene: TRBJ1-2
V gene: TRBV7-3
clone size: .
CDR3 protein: CASSPSTGNYGYTF
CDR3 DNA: TGTGCCAGCAGCCCGTCGACAGGGAACTATGGCTACACCTTC

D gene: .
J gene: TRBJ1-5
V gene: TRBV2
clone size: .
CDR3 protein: CASSGPAVGQPQHF
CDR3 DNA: TGTGCCAGCAGTGGACCAGCTGTCGGACAGCCCCAGCATTTT

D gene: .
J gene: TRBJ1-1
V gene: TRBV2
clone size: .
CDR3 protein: CASGNDIFGGATEAFF
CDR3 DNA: TGTGCCAGCGGGAACGACATTTTTGGGGGGGCCACTGAAGCTTTCTTT

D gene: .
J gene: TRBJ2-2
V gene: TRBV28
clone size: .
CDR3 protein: CASTPASLNTGELFF
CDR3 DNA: TGTGCCAGCACCCCCGCCAGTCTGAACACCGGGGAGCTGTTTTTT

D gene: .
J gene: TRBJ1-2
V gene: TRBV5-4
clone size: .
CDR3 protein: CASSLFGRAYGYTF
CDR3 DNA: TGTGCCAGCAGCTTGTTCGGCAGGGCCTATGGCTACACCTTC